This entry concerns a single T cell receptor beta chain. This may be a read error, as it is one base from a much larger clone. Participating donors were healthy, HIV-negative adults free of recent acute infections or vaccinations. CDR3 length: 13 residues. With 4 bases removed from V and 0 bases from J, the gap between germline ends came to 4 bases. CDR1 is WSHSY and CDR2 is SAAADI in the germline V gene. The repertoire was sequenced with immunoSEQ multiplex PCR; TCRdb's copy has only in-frame clones and lacks some. The sample lists 2 million or so clones; 90% to 95% were seen once. The data originate from a study of shared clonotypes between healthy human individuals.

Input material: naive CD4+ T cells sorted from blood. Noted subset: CD45RA+ positively selected. This clonotype was obtained from a man between 18 and 29 years old in good health. The chain combines TRBV10-2 with TRBJ1-3; D gene ambiguous. CDR3 nucleotide sequence: TGCGCCAGCAGTGGGAGCTCTGGAAACACCATATATTTT. It translates to CASSGSSGNTIYF.